This entry features one T cell receptor beta chain sequence. The antigen it recognizes is unknown. No clone much larger than this one lies a single base away; base qualities are absent. This sample stems from a study of blood T cell repertoires in COVID-19 (dated by TCRdb to about 2020). In the study overall: Samples covering the acute and convalescent phases of COVID-19 were provided by collaborators in the United States, Italy and Spain. Samples were obtained from the ongoing ImmuneRACE study (first 160 participants) and from about 1,300 subjects provided by 6 global collaborators. HLA class I and class II types, where available, came from metadata supplied by the sample provider rather than from assay-based typing. Nearly every sample came with metadata listing a de-identified subject ID, COVID-19 status, age in years and sex. The prospective study material was composed of cDNA or gDNA derived from T cells, B-cell-depleted T cells, or PBMCs. Subjects who had been exposed to COVID-19, were actively infected with it, or had recovered from it provided the deeply sampled blood TCRbeta repertoires that made up the dataset. The repertoires were released in a freely available public database intended as a resource for research on the immune response to SARS-CoV-2.

The immunoSEQ Assay, a bias-controlled multiplex PCR, was used to amplify TCRbeta CDR3 regions from genomic DNA. Processing in the source paper ran as follows. The number of nucleated cells in each sample was estimated from the amplification of reference gene primers within the assay. To quantify the absolute abundance of each unique TCRbeta CDR3 rearrangement, sequence reads were collapsed and filtered. For each sample, productive Simpson clonality was calculated as the square root of Simpson's diversity index across productive rearrangements. TCRdb took over this immuneACCESS table, retaining in-frame rearrangements with V and J assigned. Such tables are incomplete; in checked studies, under half of the missing clones stem from an unresolved V gene, and the remainder is unexplained. D and trimming were read from the DNA, whereas the V and J calls and clone size are those reported in that table. For this sample the table gives about 180,000 clones, of which 88% were detected only once. Jointly, the top ten make up roughly 4% of the sample.

Whole blood was collected in K2EDTA tubes by collaborating institutions according to the institutions' own protocols. For TCRbeta analysis, collaborators shipped samples in one of three forms: frozen whole blood, isolated PBMCs, or DNA extracted from either of those sample types. The CDR3 measures 16 amino acids from cysteine to phenylalanine. The entry retains the CDR3 DNA only, 48 bases that are in frame from base 1. CDR1 MDHEN and CDR2 SYDVKM were looked up in the germline V gene. Trimming takes 6 bases off V and 2 bases off J; junction bases not matched to a gene: 12. What the work shows at the level of the full study, not this receptor alone: How much clinical and demographic metadata was included differed by source and by participant, and the metadata was provided uncurated.

Here the chain combines TRBV28 and TRBJ2-7; TRBD2 fits 8 bases in the junction. This sequence originates from a woman in her 30s with acute or convalescent COVID-19. What was sequenced was peripheral blood. The CDR3 region reads CASSPLGTRRTYEQYF. The DNA sequence reads TGTGCCAGCAGCCCCTTGGGGACTAGGAGGACCTACGAGCAGTACTTC.